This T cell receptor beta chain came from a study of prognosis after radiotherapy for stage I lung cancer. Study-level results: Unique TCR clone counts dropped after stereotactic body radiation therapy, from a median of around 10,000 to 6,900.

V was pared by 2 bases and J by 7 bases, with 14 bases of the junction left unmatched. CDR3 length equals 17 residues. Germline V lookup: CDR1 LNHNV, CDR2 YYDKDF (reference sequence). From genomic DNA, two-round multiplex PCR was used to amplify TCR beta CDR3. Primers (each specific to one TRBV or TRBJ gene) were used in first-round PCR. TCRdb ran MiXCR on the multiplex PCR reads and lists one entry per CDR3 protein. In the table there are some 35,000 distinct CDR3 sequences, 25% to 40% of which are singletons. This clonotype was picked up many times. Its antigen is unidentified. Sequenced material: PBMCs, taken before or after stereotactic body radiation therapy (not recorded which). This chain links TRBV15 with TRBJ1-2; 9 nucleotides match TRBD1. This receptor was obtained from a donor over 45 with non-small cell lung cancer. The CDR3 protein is CATSRNYRGRGGTGYTF. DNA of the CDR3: TGTGCCACCAGCAGAAATTACAGGGGGCGCGGAGGAACTGGCTACACCTTC.